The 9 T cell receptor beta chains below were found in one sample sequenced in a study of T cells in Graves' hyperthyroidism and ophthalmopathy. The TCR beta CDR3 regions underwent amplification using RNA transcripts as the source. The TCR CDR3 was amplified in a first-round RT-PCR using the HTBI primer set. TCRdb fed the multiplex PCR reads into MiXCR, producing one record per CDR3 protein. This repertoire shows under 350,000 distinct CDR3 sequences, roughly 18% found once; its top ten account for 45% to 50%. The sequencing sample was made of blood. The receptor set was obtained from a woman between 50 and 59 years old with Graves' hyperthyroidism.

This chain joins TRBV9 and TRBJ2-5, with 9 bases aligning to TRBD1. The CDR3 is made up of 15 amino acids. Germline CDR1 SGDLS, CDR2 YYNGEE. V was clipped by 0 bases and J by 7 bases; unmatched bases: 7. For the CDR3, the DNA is TGTGCCAGCAGCGTAGGAGTCGGGACAGGGTTGACCCAGTACTTC. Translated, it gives CASSVGVGTGLTQYF.

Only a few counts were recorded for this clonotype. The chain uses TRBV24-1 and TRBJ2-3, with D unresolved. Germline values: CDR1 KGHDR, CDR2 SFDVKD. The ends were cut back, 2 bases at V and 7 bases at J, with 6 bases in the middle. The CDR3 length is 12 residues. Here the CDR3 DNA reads TGTGCCACCAGTGATTATGGGAATACGCAGTATTTT. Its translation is CATSDYGNTQYF.

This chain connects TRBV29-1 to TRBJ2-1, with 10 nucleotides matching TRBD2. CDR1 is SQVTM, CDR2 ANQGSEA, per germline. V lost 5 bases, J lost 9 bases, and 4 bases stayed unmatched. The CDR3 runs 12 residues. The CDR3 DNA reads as TGCAGCGTTAGCGGGAGGGCCATTGAGCAGTTCTTC. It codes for CSVSGRAIEQFF.

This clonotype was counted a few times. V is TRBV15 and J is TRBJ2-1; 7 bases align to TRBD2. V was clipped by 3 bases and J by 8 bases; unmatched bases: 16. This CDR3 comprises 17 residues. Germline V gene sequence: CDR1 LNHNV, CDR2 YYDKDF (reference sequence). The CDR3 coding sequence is TGTGCCACCAGCAGTGACGTCGAAGCGGGACCCATGGATGAGCAGTTCTTC. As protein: CATSSDVEAGPMDEQFF.

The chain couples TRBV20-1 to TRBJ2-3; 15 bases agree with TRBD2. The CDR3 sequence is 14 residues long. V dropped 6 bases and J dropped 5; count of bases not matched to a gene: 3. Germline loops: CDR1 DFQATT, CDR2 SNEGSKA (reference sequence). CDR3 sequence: CSAQGLAGGDTQYF. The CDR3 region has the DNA TGCAGTGCCCAGGGACTAGCGGGAGGAGATACGCAGTATTTT.

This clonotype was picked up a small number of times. CDR3 DNA sequence: TGTGCCAGCGGGCAGGGTGGGTACGAGCAGTACTTC. This encodes CASGQGGYEQYF. This rearrangement joins TRBV2 to TRBJ2-7; possible D gene TRBD1, 5 bases. Trimming shortened V by 8 bases and J by 4 bases, and 12 bases separated the two germline ends. Germline V gene sequence: CDR1 SNHLY, CDR2 FYNNEI. The CDR3 contains 12 residues. The full variable domain, completed using reference TRBV2 and TRBJ2-7, is EPEVTQTPSHQVTQMGQEVILRCVPISNHLYFYWYRQILGQKVEFLVSFYNNEISEKSEIFDDQFSVERPDGSNFTLKIRSTKLEDSAMYFCASGQGGYEQYFGPGTRLTVT.

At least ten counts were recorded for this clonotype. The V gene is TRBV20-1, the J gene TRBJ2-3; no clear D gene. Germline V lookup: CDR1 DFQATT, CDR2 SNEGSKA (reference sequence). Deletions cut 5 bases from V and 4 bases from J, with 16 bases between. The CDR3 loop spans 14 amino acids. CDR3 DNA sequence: TGCAGTGCTCCGGGTCCTAGGGCCCCAGATACGCAGTATTTT. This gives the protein CSAPGPRAPDTQYF.

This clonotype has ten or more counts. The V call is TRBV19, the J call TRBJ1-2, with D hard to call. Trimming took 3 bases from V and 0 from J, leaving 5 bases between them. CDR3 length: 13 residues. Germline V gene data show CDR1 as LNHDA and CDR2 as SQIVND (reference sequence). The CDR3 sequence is CASSMAANYGYTF. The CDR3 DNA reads TGTGCCAGTAGTATGGCAGCTAACTATGGCTACACCTTC. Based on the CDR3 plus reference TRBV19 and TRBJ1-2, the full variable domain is DGGITQSPKYLFRKEGQNVTLSCEQNLNHDAMYWYRQDPGQGLRLIYYSQIVNDFQKGDIAEGYSVSREKKESFPLTVTSAQKNPTAFYLCASSMAANYGYTFGSGTRLTVV.

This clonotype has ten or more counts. The CDR3 loop is CASWNRGRRTEAFF. In DNA, the CDR3 is TGTGCCAGTTGGAATAGGGGGCGGCGCACTGAAGCTTTCTTT. The chain employs TRBV11-2 and TRBJ1-1; 7 bases line up with TRBD1. With 9 bases clipped from V and 4 bases from J, the junction kept 11 bases outside the gene matches. Germline V gene sequence: CDR1 SGHAT, CDR2 FQNNGV. This CDR3 has 14 amino acids. The complete variable domain, with remaining parts taken from reference TRBV11-2 and TRBJ1-1, reads EAGVAQSPRYKIIEKRQSVAFWCNPISGHATLYWYQQILGQGPKLLIQFQNNGVVDDSQLPKDRFSAERLKGVDSTLKIQPAKLEDSAVYLCASWNRGRRTEAFFGQGTRLTVV.